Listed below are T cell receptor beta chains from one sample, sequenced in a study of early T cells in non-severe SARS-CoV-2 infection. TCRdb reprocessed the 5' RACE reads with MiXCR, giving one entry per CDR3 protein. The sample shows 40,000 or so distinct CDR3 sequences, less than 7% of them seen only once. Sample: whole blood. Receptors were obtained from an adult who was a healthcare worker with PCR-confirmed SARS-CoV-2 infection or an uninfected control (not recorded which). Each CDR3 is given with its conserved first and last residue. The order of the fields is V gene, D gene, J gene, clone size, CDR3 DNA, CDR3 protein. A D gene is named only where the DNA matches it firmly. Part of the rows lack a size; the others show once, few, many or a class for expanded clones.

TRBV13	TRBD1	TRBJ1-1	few	TGTGCCAGCAGCCCGGACAGGGGAGTGAACACTGAAGCTTTCTTT	CASSPDRGVNTEAFF
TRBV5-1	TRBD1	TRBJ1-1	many	TGCGCCAGCAGCCCCCGGGACAGGGTTCCGAACACTGAAGCTTTCTTT	CASSPRDRVPNTEAFF
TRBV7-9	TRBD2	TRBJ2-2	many	TGTGCCAGCAGCCAATGGAACCCCGGGACTATCAACACCGGGGAGCTGTTTTTT	CASSQWNPGTINTGELFF
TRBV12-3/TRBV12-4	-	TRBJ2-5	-	TGTGCCAGCAGTTTAGCGAGGGACGGAGAGACCCAGTACTTC	CASSLARDGETQYF
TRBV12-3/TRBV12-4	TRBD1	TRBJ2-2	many	TGTGCCAGCAGTTTTTTGCCAGGGGGACCCACCGGGGAGCTGTTTTTT	CASSFLPGGPTGELFF
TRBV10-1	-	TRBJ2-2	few	TGCGCCATCAGTGAGTCGAAGAGACCCGGGGAGCTGTTTTTT	CAISESKRPGELFF
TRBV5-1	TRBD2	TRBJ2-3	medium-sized	TGCGCCAGCAGCTTGGGGACTAGCGGGGGGATGGAAGATACGCAGTATTTT	CASSLGTSGGMEDTQYF
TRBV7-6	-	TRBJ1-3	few	TGTGCCAGCAGCTTAAGACAGGCCCACTCTGGAAACACCATATATTTT	CASSLRQAHSGNTIYF
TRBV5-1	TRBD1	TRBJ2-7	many	TGCGCCAGCAGCTACGGACAGGCCCTAGCCTACGAGCAGTACTTC	CASSYGQALAYEQYF
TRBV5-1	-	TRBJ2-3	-	TGCGCCAGCAGCTTGGAAACAGATACGCAGTATTTT	CASSLETDTQYF
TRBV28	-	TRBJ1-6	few	TGTGCCAGCAGGTCCGGGGTTTATAATTCACCCCTCCACTTT	CASRSGVYNSPLHF
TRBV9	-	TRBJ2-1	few	TGTGCCAGCAGCGTAACCGGGGCATACTCCTACAATGAGCAGTTCTTC	CASSVTGAYSYNEQFF
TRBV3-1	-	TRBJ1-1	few	TGTGCCAGCAGCCCCCCGGCCCGGGGCAGAGGCACTGAAGCTTTCTTT	CASSPPARGRGTEAFF
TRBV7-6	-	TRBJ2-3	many	TGTGCCAGCAGCTTTAGCGGATTAAGCACAGATACGCAGTATTTT	CASSFSGLSTDTQYF
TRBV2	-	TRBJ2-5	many	TGTGCCAGCCTTTCCACGGGACATGGACTTCCGACTCAAGAGACCCAGTACTTC	CASLSTGHGLPTQETQYF
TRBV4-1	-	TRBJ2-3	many	TGCGCCAGCAGCCCCAAAAGAGGGGCCGGAGGTGCAGATACGCAGTATTTT	CASSPKRGAGGADTQYF
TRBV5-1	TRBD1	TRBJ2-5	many	TGCGCCAGCAGCTTCCGGGACAGTAGGGGGAAAGAGACCCAGTACTTC	CASSFRDSRGKETQYF
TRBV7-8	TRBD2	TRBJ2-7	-	TGTGCCAGCAGCCCGCGGACTAGCGGGGGGGAGTACTACGAGCAGTACTTC	CASSPRTSGGEYYEQYF
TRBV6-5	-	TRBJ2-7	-	TGTGCCAGCCGACCCGAGACCCCTGGGGTCTCCTACGAGCAGTACTTC	CASRPETPGVSYEQYF
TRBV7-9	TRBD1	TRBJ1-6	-	TGTGCCAGCAGCTTGGGGACAGATAATTCACCCCTCCACTTT	CASSLGTDNSPLHF
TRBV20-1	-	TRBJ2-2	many	TGCAGTGCTAGAGATAACTGGACCGGGGAGCTGTTTTTT	CSARDNWTGELFF
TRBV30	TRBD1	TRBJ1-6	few	TGTGCCTGTCGGACAGGGGTCTCCTATAATTCACCCCTCCACTTT	CACRTGVSYNSPLHF
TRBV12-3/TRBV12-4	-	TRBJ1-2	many	TGTGCCAGCACCCCTCTCCGGGACATTCCTTTAGAGGACTATGGCTACACCTTC	CASTPLRDIPLEDYGYTF
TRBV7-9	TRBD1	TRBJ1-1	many	TGTGCCAGCAGAAACGCCGGGACAGGGAACACTGAAGCTTTCTTT	CASRNAGTGNTEAFF
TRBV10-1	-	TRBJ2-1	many	TGCGCCAGCAGTGACGGACCACCACCGCAGTTCTTC	CASSDGPPPQFF
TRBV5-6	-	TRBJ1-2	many	TGTGCCAGCAGCTTTGGTGATACTAGCGGCTACACCTTC	CASSFGDTSGYTF
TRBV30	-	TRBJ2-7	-	TGTGCCTGGAGTGTTGTGGGGGAGTCCTACGAGCAGTACTTC	CAWSVVGESYEQYF
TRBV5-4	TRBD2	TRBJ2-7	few	TGTGCCAGCAGCTCCACGGGGGGAGCCTACGAGCAGTACTTC	CASSSTGGAYEQYF
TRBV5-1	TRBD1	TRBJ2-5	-	TGCACCAGCAGCCCTTATCAGGGGGTCGGCCAAGAGACCCAGTACTTC	CTSSPYQGVGQETQYF
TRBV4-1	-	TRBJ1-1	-	TGCGCCAGCAGCCAAGATATCGGGAGGCCTGAAGCTTTCTTT	CASSQDIGRPEAFF
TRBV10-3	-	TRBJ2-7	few	TGTGCCATCGCCCTCCCCCCTCCTTCCTACGAGCAGTACTTC	CAIALPPPSYEQYF
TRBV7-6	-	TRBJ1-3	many	TGTGCCAGCAGCTTAGGCATAGGCCCGCTTGGAAACACCATATATTTT	CASSLGIGPLGNTIYF
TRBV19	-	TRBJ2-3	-	TGTGCCAGTCAGATCGGGGCGGGAACAGATACGCAGTATTTT	CASQIGAGTDTQYF
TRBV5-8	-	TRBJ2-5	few	TGTGCCAGCAGCTCCCTGCTACAAGAGACCCAGTACTTC	CASSSLLQETQYF
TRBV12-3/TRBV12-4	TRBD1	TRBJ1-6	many	TGTGCCAGCAGCGAGACAGGGATTCCACCCCTCCACTTT	CASSETGIPPLHF
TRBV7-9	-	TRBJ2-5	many	TGTGCCAGCTCCGATACAGGGCGTCAAGAGACCCAGTACTTC	CASSDTGRQETQYF
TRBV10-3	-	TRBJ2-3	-	TGTGCCATCAGTGAGTCTAAAGGAGGGGATACGCAGTATTTT	CAISESKGGDTQYF
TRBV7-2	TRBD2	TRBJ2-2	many	TGTGCCAGCAGCCCGTCCAGACTAGCGGGGGTGGATGGGGAGCTGTTTTTT	CASSPSRLAGVDGELFF
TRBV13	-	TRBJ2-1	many	TGTGCCAGCAGCTTAGGCCTAACAGCGGAGGCCTACAATGAGCAGTTCTTC	CASSLGLTAEAYNEQFF
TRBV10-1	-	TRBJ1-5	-	TGCGCCAGCCAGCATAGCAATCAGCCCCAGCATTTT	CASQHSNQPQHF
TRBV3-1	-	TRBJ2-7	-	TGTGCCAGCAGCCAAGGTCCCGAGCAGTACTTC	CASSQGPEQYF
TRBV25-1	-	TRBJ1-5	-	TGTGCCAGCAGTGCCCAGGGCTCAGGTCAGCCCCAGCATTTT	CASSAQGSGQPQHF
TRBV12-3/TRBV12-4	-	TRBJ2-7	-	TGTGCCAGCAGTTTCGCGGGGGCGCGGTACGAGCAGTACTTC	CASSFAGARYEQYF
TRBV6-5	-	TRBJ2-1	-	TGTGCCAGCAGTTACTACTACAGGGATGAGGAGCAGTTCTTC	CASSYYYRDEEQFF
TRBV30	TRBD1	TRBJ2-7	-	TGTACCTGGAGTGTTGCAGGGGGCGAGCAGTACTTC	CTWSVAGGEQYF
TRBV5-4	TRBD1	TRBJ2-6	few	TGTGCCAGCAGCTCAAGAGGACAGGGCTGGGCCAACGTCCTGACTTTC	CASSSRGQGWANVLTF
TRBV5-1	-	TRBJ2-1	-	TGCGCCAGCAGCTTGGGGGGGCCCTCTAATGAGCAGTTCTTC	CASSLGGPSNEQFF
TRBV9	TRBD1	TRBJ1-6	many	TGTGCCAGCAAAGGGACAGGGGATAATTCACCCCTCCACTTT	CASKGTGDNSPLHF
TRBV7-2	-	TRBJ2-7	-	TGTGCCAGCAGCTTGGGTCGGAAGCTTAATCCTTACGAGCAGTACTTC	CASSLGRKLNPYEQYF
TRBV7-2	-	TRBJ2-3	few	TGTGCCAGCAGCCGCACTTCCGGGGGATACCCAGATACGCAGTATTTT	CASSRTSGGYPDTQYF
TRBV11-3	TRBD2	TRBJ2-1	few	TGTGCCAGCAGCAAAGACAGACTAGCTGACTCCTACAATGAGCAGTTCTTC	CASSKDRLADSYNEQFF
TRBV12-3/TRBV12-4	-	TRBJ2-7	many	TGTGCCAGCAGTTACAGGGACTACGAGCAGTACTTC	CASSYRDYEQYF
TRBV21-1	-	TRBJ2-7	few	TGTGCCAGCAGCAAAGGGGGACAGGGGGCTTTGAGCTCCTACGAGCAGTACTTC	CASSKGGQGALSSYEQYF
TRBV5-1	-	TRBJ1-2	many	TGCGCCAGCCGGGCCTATCTGGACACCCAAGATGGCTACACCTTC	CASRAYLDTQDGYTF
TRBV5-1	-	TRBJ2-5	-	TGCGCCAGCAGCCAGAACCAAGAGACCCAGTACTTC	CASSQNQETQYF